The 16 T cell receptor beta chains below all came from one sample that was sequenced in a study of blood T cell repertoires in COVID-19 (TCRdb year 2020). The library came from the immunoSEQ multiplex PCR assay. TCRdb provides this immuneACCESS table in a form limited to in-frame rearrangements. Some clones are lacking; in checked studies, under half of them reflect an unresolved V gene, and why the rest are absent is not known. Recorded for this sample are about 260,000 clones; about nine tenths of them occurred a single time. The ten largest clones take up 3% to 4.5% of the sample. Sequenced input: peripheral blood. Receptors originate from a middle-aged woman with acute or convalescent COVID-19.

The chain recombines TRBV2 with TRBJ1-3; 7 nucleotides line up with TRBD1. This CDR3 contains 16 residues. J was trimmed by 0 bases and V by 4 bases; bases with no gene match: 6. Per germline, CDR1 SNHLY and CDR2 FYNNEI. CDR3 amino acids: CASSVGQRNSGNTIYF. As DNA, the CDR3 is TGTGCCAGCAGTGTGGGACAGCGGAACTCTGGAAACACCATATATTTT.

The CDR3 region has the DNA TGCGCCAGCAGCCCCCTTTCCGAGGGGCAGTACGTC. It yields the protein CASSPLSEGQYV. The chain carries TRBV5-1 and TRBJ2-7; D possibly corresponds to TRBD2 (5 bases). V was cut by 4 bases and J by 9 bases, with 14 bases left in between. Germline loops: CDR1 SGHRS, CDR2 YFSETQ. The CDR3 has 12 amino acids.

J is TRBJ1-2 and V is TRBV4-2, with unresolved D. Deletions cut 0 bases from V and 2 bases from J, with 13 bases between. The CDR3 extends over 16 amino acids. CDR1 is LGHNA and CDR2 is YNFKEQ in the germline V gene. CDR3 sequence (DNA): TGTGCCAGCAGCCAAGATCCCGCGGCGGGCAACTATGGCTACACCTTC. This encodes CASSQDPAAGNYGYTF.

This chain uses TRBV9 with TRBJ1-3; TRBD1 might be the D (5 bases). V dropped 0 bases and J dropped 1 base, with 8 bases sitting between them. Germline assignment: CDR1 SGDLS and CDR2 YYNGEE. CDR3 size: 15 residues. CDR3 sequence: CASSVDGGSGNTIYF. The CDR3 DNA reads as TGTGCCAGCAGCGTAGATGGGGGGTCTGGAAACACCATATATTTT.

The V gene is TRBV5-1, the J gene TRBJ2-4, with a possible D match to TRBD2 (6 bases). Germline V lookup: CDR1 SGHRS, CDR2 YFSETQ. This CDR3 is built from 14 residues. V dropped 4 bases and J dropped 6 bases, with 14 bases sitting between them. Here the CDR3 DNA reads TGCGCCAGCAGCAGGGGCTTCGGGGGAAACATTCAGTACTTC. This encodes CASSRGFGGNIQYF.

This chain connects TRBV24-1 to TRBJ2-2; perhaps TRBD1 as D (5 bases). CDR1 and CDR2 (germline): KGHDR, SFDVKD. V lost 9 bases and J 4 bases, leaving 17 bases between the germline ends. The CDR3 has 15 amino acids. CDR3 residues: CATSHAGRGTGELFF. The CDR3 nucleotides are TGTGCCACCTCCCATGCAGGGCGAGGCACCGGGGAGCTGTTTTTT.

The rearrangement joins TRBV18 to TRBJ1-2; weak D call: TRBD1 (5 bases). Germline assignment: CDR1 KGHSH and CDR2 LQKENI. Trimming took 2 bases from V and 8 from J, leaving 12 bases between them. The CDR3 is 13 residues long. In nucleotides, the CDR3 is TGTGCCAGCTCACCAATGGAACAGGACGGCTACACCTTC. Encoded protein: CASSPMEQDGYTF.

The CDR3 region has the DNA TGTGCCAGTACCGACAGGAGCCATCAGCCCCAGCATTTT. Translation gives CASTDRSHQPQHF. The V and J genes are TRBV19 and TRBJ1-5; possible D gene TRBD1, 6 bases. Trimming removed 7 bases from V and 5 bases from J, with 12 bases in between. The CDR3 totals 13 residues. Germline V gene sequence: CDR1 LNHDA, CDR2 SQIVND (reference sequence).

The rearrangement uses TRBV6-6 and TRBJ1-6; 11 bases are a match to TRBD1. The CDR3 consists of 20 residues. Germline CDR1 and CDR2: MNHNY and SVGAGI (reference sequence). V shed 5 bases, J shed 0 bases, and the junction held 12 bases outside the gene matches. CDR3 amino acids: CASSLDGTGGWYSYNSPLHF. CDR3 in DNA: TGTGCCAGCAGTCTCGACGGGACAGGGGGATGGTACTCCTATAATTCACCCCTCCACTTT.

The V gene is TRBV19, the J gene TRBJ2-2, with D hard to call. CDR3 length: 16 residues. Germline V gene sequence: CDR1 LNHDA, CDR2 SQIVND (reference sequence). Trimming cost V 5 bases and J 6 bases, with 19 bases left between them. CDR3 amino acids: CASSSPRWRIAGELFF. The CDR3 region has the DNA TGTGCCAGTAGTTCCCCACGCTGGAGAATTGCCGGGGAGCTGTTTTTT.

In this sample, this clone turned up once. The rearrangement links TRBV10-3 to TRBJ1-5; the match to TRBD1 covers 8 bases. CDR3 length: 15 residues. Germline loops: CDR1 ENHRY, CDR2 SYGVKD. With V trimmed by 2 bases and J by 3 bases, 3 bases remained unmatched. The CDR3 is CAISERGQDNQPQHF. The CDR3 DNA is TGTGCCATCAGTGAGAGGGGACAGGACAATCAGCCCCAGCATTTT.

The chain employs TRBV2 and TRBJ2-3, with D perhaps matching TRBD1 (5 bases). V dropped 4 bases and J dropped 2 bases, with 10 bases sitting between them. Per germline, CDR1 SNHLY and CDR2 FYNNEI. The CDR3 is 14 amino acids. The CDR3 DNA sequence: TGTGCCAGCAGTGTTCAGGGCCCCACAGATACGCAGTATTTT. Amino acids: CASSVQGPTDTQYF.

The chain is built from TRBV7-8 and TRBJ1-1; D ambiguous. The CDR3 extends over 16 amino acids. V dropped 5 bases and J dropped 0 bases, with 16 bases sitting between them. Germline values: CDR1 SGHVS, CDR2 FQNEAQ. CDR3 loop: CASSPMRAAMNTEAFF. CDR3 sequence (DNA): TGTGCCAGCAGCCCCATGAGGGCGGCCATGAACACTGAAGCTTTCTTT.

The chain recombines TRBV6-5 with TRBJ1-2, with TRBD1 matching 7 bases. CDR3 size: 13 residues. CDR1 and CDR2 (germline): MNHEY, SVGAGI. As DNA, the CDR3 is TGTGCACTAACGGGACAGCCAAACTATGGCTACACCTTC. Encoded protein: CALTGQPNYGYTF.

V gene TRBV12-3 or TRBV12-4 combines with J gene TRBJ1-5; unclear D gene. Trimming took 3 bases from V and 7 from J, leaving 7 bases between them. The CDR3 loop spans 12 amino acids. CDR3 bases: TGTGCCAGCAGTTTCCGTTTCCAGCCCCAGCATTTT. It specifies CASSFRFQPQHF.

The rearrangement uses TRBV7-2 and TRBJ1-2; D remains ambiguous. From germline, CDR1 is SGHTA and CDR2 FQGNSA. V was clipped by 1 base and J by 9 bases, with 12 bases between them. There are 13 residues in the CDR3. The CDR3 is CASSLDALRSYTF. CDR3 nucleotides: TGTGCCAGCAGCTTAGACGCGTTAAGAAGCTACACCTTC. Full variable domain (outside the CDR3, taken from reference TRBV7-2 and TRBJ1-2): GAGVSQSPSNKVTEKGKDVELRCDPISGHTALYWYRQSLGQGLEFLIYFQGNSAPDKSGLPSDRFSAERTGGSVSTLTIQRTQQEDSAVYLCASSLDALRSYTFGSGTRLTVV.